This TCR beta chain is drawn from a study of response to subunit inactivated influenza vaccine (dated by TCRdb to the late 2010s). Describing the broader study: Deep quantitative profiling of the T cell receptor repertoire was used in the study to follow responses to a trivalent subunit inactivated influenza vaccine. Paper-wide results and their limitations: The authors suggested that each seasonal influenza vaccination may recruit only a limited number of new T cells.

To note about this clonotype: There is no known antigen for this receptor. Base qualities were left out, and no much larger clone turns up one base away.

From cysteine to phenylalanine, the CDR3 is 17 amino acids long. Only CDR3 DNA remains: 51 bases, in frame from the first base. From V the trimming removes 2 bases and from J it removes 0 bases, while the gene matches leave 3 bases of the junction unaccounted for. The germline V gene provides CDR1 MNHEY and CDR2 SVGEGT. Library preparation used RT-PCR. Sequencing relied on an Illumina HiSeq 2500. TCRdb applied fastp at Q25 and MiXCR to the public reads, then kept only in-frame beta chains. Entries are consolidated by CDR3 protein sequence, retaining the most common genes and DNA. A total of about 570,000 distinct CDR3 sequences appear in this sample, roughly 10% of them only once. 11% of the sample goes to the ten largest clones. The same data also contributed to another study, on T cells expressing NK-cell markers. That second publication adds: 5'RACE template switching, by which a universal primer site and unique molecular identifiers were added, was used to make TCR beta cDNA libraries. Eight or nine donors provided sorted CD3+CD56+NKG2C+, CD3+CD56+NKG2C- and CD3+CD56-NKG2C+ T-cell subsets, whose TCR beta-chain repertoires were profiled. Of the eight sequenced donors, seven were found to be HCMV-seropositive and one was found to be HCMV-seronegative. To restrict sorting to alphabetaTCR-expressing T cells, an anti-gammadeltaTCR antibody was added in several experiments. In a handful of donors, the dominant CD3+CD56+NKG2C+ clonotypes ranked among the top 10 CD8+ clonotypes, making up 1.0-7.0% of CD8+ T cells. Those dominant clonotypes were again the most abundant among CD3+CD56-NKG2C+ cells in a few donors, at roughly 25-60.1%. It remained unclear whether the expanded NKG2C-expressing T cell clones were specific for HCMV antigens. The study sequenced eight donors, all healthy volunteers chosen at random: three men and five women. HCMV serostatus was determined by detecting HCMV-specific IgG in serum with a commercial ELISA kit. Ficoll density gradient centrifugation was used to isolate peripheral blood mononuclear cells from blood. For 5 or 6 donors, unsorted PBMC were also used to sequence bulk peripheral blood T-cell repertoires. Priming for cDNA synthesis came from the TCR beta constant segment, and two successive PCR amplification steps followed. Sequencing of the libraries produced 2 x 150 bp reads on Illumina HiSeq 2000/2500, MiSeq or NextSeq. MIGEC was used to demultiplex reads and group reads by UMI, and MiTCR was used to assemble and quantify clonotypes. To exclude erroneous sequences, only TCR cDNA sequences supported by at least two reads were retained. Downstream repertoire analysis used the tcR package, and clonotypes were matched across fractions by CDR3 nucleotide sequence plus V segment. VDJmatch was used to annotate antigen specificity against VDJdb, with one amino acid substitution in CDR3 permitted.

The sequenced sample was PBMCs from blood, obtained on the day of vaccination. This clonotype was obtained from a man aged 45-60 years who received an inactivated influenza vaccine. Donor details come from another sample of the same person, matched by shared clones. Here the chain combines TRBV6-2 or TRBV6-3 and TRBJ2-1, with 11 central nucleotides matching TRBD2. CDR3 reads: CASSYASGGHSYNEQFF. The nucleotide sequence is TGTGCCAGCAGTTACGCTAGCGGGGGGCACTCCTACAATGAGCAGTTCTTC.